This T cell receptor (beta chain) was sequenced during a study of shared clonotypes between healthy human individuals. A CD45RA-negative memory subset and a CD45RA+ naive subset were separated from the CD4+ cells. This clone was observed a single time. Profiled with immunoSEQ multiplex PCR; TCRdb holds only in-frame clones, not every one. The table lists approximately 1,500,000 clones, 95% to 99% of them singletons, with roughly 0.45% in the top ten. This CDR3 has 13 amino acids. Trimming took 1 base from V and 8 from J, leaving 10 bases between them. CDR1 and CDR2 (germline): SGHAT, FQNNGV. The specimen was naive CD4+ T cells sorted from blood. The subset here: CD45RA+ positively selected. The chain couples TRBV11-2 to TRBJ2-3; no reliable D call. The TCR comes from a young man in good health. The CDR3 spells CASSLASMGTQYF. CDR3 in DNA: TGTGCCAGCAGCTTAGCGTCGATGGGTACGCAGTATTTT.